This record concerns one TCR beta chain sequence. Its target is not known. The source of the sample is a study of T cell repertoires in cytomegalovirus infection. TCRdb analysed the reads with MiXCR anew, one entry per CDR3 protein. The profile shows around 900,000 distinct CDR3 sequences, roughly 31% of them singletons. V lost 0 bases and J 6 bases, leaving 11 bases between the germline ends. CDR1 SGHKS and CDR2 YYEKEE come from the germline V gene (reference sequence). The CDR3 spans 14 residues. The chain carries TRBV5-5 and TRBJ2-3; tentatively, D is TRBD1 (5 bases). The sequence derives from a human donor in good health (CMV status not recorded). Some clones in this sample may be carry-over from other donors' samples. The specimen was cultured CD8+ T cells from PBMCs, collected from culture after CMV antigen stimulation. CDR3 bases: TGTGCCAGCAGCTTGGGGGCCAGGGCTGATACGCAGTATTTT. Protein sequence: CASSLGARADTQYF.